This T cell receptor beta chain was sequenced during a study of T cell repertoires in cytomegalovirus infection. Study-wide context: HLA-B-restricted CMV epitopes that are well studied, plus recently identified HLA-C-restricted ones, were used by the study. Indications came from public TCR beta signatures; they pointed to CMV infection and to a matching HLA type. Study outcomes and limitations: CMV-specific TCR beta clonotypes restricted by HLA-C dominated the ex vivo response.

This CDR3 is 16 amino acids long. J was trimmed by 6 bases and V by 1 base; bases with no gene match: 8. Germline lookup yields CDR1 DFQATT and CDR2 SNEGSKA (reference sequence). With respect to this clonotype: Its antigen is currently unknown.

TCRdb used MiXCR to reprocess the reads, holding one entry per CDR3 protein. The repertoire has 650,000 to 900,000 distinct CDR3 sequences, 25% to 35% of them found once; the top ten carry about an eighth. The sequence was collected from a human donor in good health (CMV status not recorded). Some clones in this sample may be carry-over from other donors' samples. The sample was cultured CD8+ T cells from PBMCs, taken from culture after CMV antigen stimulation. This rearrangement joins TRBV20-1 to TRBJ2-5; 13 bases match TRBD2. This CDR3 reads CSARAPTSGGAKTQYF. CDR3 DNA sequence: TGCAGTGCTAGAGCCCCTACTAGCGGGGGGGCAAAGACCCAGTACTTC.